A single sample is the source of the 7 T cell receptor beta chains below, sequenced in a study of blood T cell repertoires in COVID-19. Assay used: immunoSEQ multiplex PCR; TCRdb lists only in-frame clones, some missing. Counted here are approximately 250,000 clones, about 83% occurring once; the ten biggest clones make up less than 2%. Sample: peripheral blood. These receptors were collected from a woman between 40 and 50 years old who had recovered from COVID-19.

The genes are TRBV11-2 and TRBJ1-5; D not certain. Germline CDR1 and CDR2: SGHAT and FQNNGV. The length of the CDR3 is 13 residues. Between the trimmed V and J ends, which lost 0 bases and 14 bases, there was a span of 14 bases. CDR3 sequence reads: CASSLDLSAGKHF. Written as DNA, the CDR3 is TGTGCCAGCAGCTTAGATCTATCGGCGGGGAAGCATTTT.

The chain recombines TRBV5-6 with TRBJ2-1; 13 bases fit TRBD2. The CDR3 is made up of 17 amino acids. The V and J ends lost 0 bases and 2 bases, in that order; junction bases with no gene match: 2. From germline, CDR1 is SGHDT and CDR2 YYEEEE. This CDR3 is CASSLGLAGGPYNEQFF. The CDR3 DNA reads as TGTGCCAGCAGCTTGGGACTAGCGGGGGGCCCCTACAATGAGCAGTTCTTC.

The chain combines TRBV28 with TRBJ2-5; D may be TRBD1 (5 bases). Trimming pared 3 bases from V and 5 bases from J, leaving 13 bases between. CDR1 MDHEN and CDR2 SYDVKM come from the germline V gene. The CDR3 contains 14 residues. CDR3 residues: CASSFGARWETQYF. The CDR3 DNA reads as TGTGCCAGCAGTTTTGGGGCCCGGTGGGAGACCCAGTACTTC.

The chain combines TRBV2 with TRBJ1-4; 10 nucleotides line up with TRBD1. This CDR3 has 15 amino acids. Per the germline V gene, CDR1 is SNHLY and CDR2 is FYNNEI. V lost 5 bases, J lost 7 bases, and 7 bases stayed unmatched. The CDR3 DNA reads as TGTGCCAGCAGTCAAGACAGGGGGCGGGGTGAAAAACTGTTTTTT. Translating it yields CASSQDRGRGEKLFF.

The chain links TRBV7-6 to TRBJ1-1; TRBD1 matches at 10 bases. There are 16 residues in the CDR3. Looked up from germline, CDR1 is SGHVS and CDR2 is FNYEAQ. The trim removed 2 bases at V and 4 bases at J, leaving 7 bases unmatched. The CDR3 reads CASSLSRDRGVTEAFF. CDR3 coding DNA: TGTGCCAGCAGCTTATCCCGGGACAGGGGTGTCACTGAAGCTTTCTTT.

The V and J genes are TRBV28 and TRBJ2-7, with a possible D match to TRBD1 (6 bases). CDR3 length: 13 amino acids. Trimming left V 6 bases short and J 5 bases short, with 14 bases between. Germline-derived CDR1 and CDR2 are MDHEN and SYDVKM. CDR3 residues: CASRSQGFHEQYF. The CDR3 DNA sequence: TGTGCCAGCAGGAGTCAGGGGTTCCACGAGCAGTACTTC.

The rearrangement links TRBV28 to TRBJ1-2; D is undetermined. The CDR3 spans 13 residues. In germline, CDR1 is MDHEN, CDR2 SYDVKM. Trimming removed 3 bases at V and 4 bases at J, with 9 bases between. The CDR3 is CASSLGASYGYTF. The CDR3 DNA reads as TGTGCCAGCAGTTTGGGCGCAAGCTATGGCTACACCTTC.